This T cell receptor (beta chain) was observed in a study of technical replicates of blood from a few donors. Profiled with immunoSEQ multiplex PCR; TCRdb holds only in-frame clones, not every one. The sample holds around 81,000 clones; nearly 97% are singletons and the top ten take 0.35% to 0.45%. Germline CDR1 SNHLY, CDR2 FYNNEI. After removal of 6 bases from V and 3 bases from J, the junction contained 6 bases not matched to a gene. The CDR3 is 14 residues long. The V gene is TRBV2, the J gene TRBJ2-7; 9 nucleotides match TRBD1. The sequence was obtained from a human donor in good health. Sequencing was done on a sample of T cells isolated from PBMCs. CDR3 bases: TGTGCCAGCAGATCCTCGACAGGGGGCTACGAGCAGTACTTC. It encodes CASRSSTGGYEQYF. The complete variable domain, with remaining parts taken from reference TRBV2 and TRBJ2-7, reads EPEVTQTPSHQVTQMGQEVILRCVPISNHLYFYWYRQILGQKVEFLVSFYNNEISEKSEIFDDQFSVERPDGSNFTLKIRSTKLEDSAMYFCASRSSTGGYEQYFGPGTRLTVT.